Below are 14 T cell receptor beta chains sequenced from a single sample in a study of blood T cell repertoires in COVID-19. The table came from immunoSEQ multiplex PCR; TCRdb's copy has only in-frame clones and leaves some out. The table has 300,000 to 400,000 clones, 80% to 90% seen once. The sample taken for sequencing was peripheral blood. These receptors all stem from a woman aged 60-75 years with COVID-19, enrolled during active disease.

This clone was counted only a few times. The CDR3 DNA follows: TGTGCCAGCAGATCAGGACAGGGGTCGAATCAGCCCCAGCATTTT. The encoded protein is CASRSGQGSNQPQHF. The gene calls are TRBV6-5 and TRBJ1-5, with 9 bases aligning to TRBD1. There are 15 residues in the CDR3. Trimming removed 6 bases from V and 4 bases from J; junction bases left unmatched: 7. Germline CDR1 and CDR2: MNHEY and SVGAGI.

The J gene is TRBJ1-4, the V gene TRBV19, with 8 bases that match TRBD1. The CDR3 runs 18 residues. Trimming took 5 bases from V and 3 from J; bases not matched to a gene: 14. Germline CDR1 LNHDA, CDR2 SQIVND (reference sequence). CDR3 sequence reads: CASSPAGGQGASNEKLFF. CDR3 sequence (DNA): TGTGCCAGTAGTCCTGCGGGCGGCCAGGGGGCTTCTAATGAAAAACTGTTTTTT.

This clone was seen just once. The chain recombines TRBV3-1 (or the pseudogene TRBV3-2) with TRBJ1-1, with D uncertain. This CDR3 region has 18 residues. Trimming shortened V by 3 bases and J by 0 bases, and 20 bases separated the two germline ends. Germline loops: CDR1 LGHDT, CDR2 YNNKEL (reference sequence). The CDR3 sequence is CASSQGGRVAVMNTEAFF. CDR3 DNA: TGTGCCAGCAGCCAGGGAGGGAGAGTGGCGGTGATGAACACTGAAGCTTTCTTT.

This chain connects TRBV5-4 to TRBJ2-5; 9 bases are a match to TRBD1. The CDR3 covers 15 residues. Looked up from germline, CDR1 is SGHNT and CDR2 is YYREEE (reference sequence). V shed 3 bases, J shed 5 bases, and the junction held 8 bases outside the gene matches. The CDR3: CASSSDRGILETQYF. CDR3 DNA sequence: TGTGCCAGCAGCTCGGACAGGGGAATATTGGAGACCCAGTACTTC.

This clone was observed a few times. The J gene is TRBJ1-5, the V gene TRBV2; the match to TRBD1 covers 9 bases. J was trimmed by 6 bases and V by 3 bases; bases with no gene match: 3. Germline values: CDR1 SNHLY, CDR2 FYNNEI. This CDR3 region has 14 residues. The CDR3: CASSDTGGTQPQHF. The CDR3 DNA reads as TGTGCCAGCAGTGATACAGGGGGCACTCAGCCCCAGCATTTT.

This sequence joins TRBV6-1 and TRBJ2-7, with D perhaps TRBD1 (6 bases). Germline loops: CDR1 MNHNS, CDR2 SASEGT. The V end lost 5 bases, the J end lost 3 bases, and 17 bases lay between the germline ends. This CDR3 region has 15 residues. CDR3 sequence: CASSQDRTLYYEQYF. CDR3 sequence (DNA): TGTGCCAGCAGTCAAGACAGGACGCTTTACTACGAGCAGTACTTC.

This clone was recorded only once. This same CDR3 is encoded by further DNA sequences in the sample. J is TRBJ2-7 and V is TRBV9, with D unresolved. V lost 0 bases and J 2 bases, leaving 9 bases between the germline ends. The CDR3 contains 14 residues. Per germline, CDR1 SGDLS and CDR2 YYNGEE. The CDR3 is CASSVGSQTYEQYF. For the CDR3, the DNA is TGTGCCAGCAGCGTAGGCAGTCAGACCTACGAGCAGTACTTC.

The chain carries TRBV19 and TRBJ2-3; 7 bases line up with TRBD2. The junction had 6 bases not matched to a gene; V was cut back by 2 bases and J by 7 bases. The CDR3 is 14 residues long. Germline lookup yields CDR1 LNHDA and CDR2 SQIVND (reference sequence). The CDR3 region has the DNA TGTGCCAGTAGTATAACGGGGACTAAGAATACGCAGTATTTT. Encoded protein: CASSITGTKNTQYF. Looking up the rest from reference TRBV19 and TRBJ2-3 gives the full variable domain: DGGITQSPKYLFRKEGQNVTLSCEQNLNHDAMYWYRQDPGQGLRLIYYSQIVNDFQKGDIAEGYSVSREKKESFPLTVTSAQKNPTAFYLCASSITGTKNTQYFGPGTRLTVL.

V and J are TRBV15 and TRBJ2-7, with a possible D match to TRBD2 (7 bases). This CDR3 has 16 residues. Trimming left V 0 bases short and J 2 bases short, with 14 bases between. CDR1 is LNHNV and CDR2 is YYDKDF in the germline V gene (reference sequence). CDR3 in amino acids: CATSRDAGARAYEQYF. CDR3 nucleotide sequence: TGTGCCACCAGCAGAGATGCGGGGGCGAGGGCCTACGAGCAGTACTTC.

In nucleotides, the CDR3 is TGTGCCACCAGCAGGGCTCTCGGGAGTTCAAGCAATCAGCCCCAGCATTTT. Amino acid sequence: CATSRALGSSSNQPQHF. The chain couples TRBV15 to TRBJ1-5; D remains ambiguous. V lost 3 bases and J 1 base, leaving 16 bases between the germline ends. This CDR3 spans 17 amino acids. CDR1 and CDR2 from the germline V gene are LNHNV and YYDKDF (reference sequence).

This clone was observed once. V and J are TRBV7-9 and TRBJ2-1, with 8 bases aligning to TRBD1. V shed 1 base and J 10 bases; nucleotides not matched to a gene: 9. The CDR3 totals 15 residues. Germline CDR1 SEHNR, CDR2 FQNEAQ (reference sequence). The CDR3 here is CASSLGDRPPREQFF. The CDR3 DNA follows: TGTGCCAGCAGCTTAGGGGACAGGCCCCCGAGGGAGCAGTTCTTC.

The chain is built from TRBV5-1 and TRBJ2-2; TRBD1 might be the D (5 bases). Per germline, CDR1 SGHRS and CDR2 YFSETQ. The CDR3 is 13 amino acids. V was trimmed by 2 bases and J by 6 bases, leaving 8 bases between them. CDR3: CASSLGRAGELFF. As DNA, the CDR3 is TGCGCCAGCAGCTTAGGCAGGGCCGGGGAGCTGTTTTTT.

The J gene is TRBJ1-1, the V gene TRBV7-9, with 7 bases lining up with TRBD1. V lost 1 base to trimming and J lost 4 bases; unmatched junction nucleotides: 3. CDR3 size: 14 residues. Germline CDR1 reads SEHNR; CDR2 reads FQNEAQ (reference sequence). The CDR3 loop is CASSLEGASTEAFF. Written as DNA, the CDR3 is TGTGCCAGCAGCTTAGAGGGGGCGAGCACTGAAGCTTTCTTT.

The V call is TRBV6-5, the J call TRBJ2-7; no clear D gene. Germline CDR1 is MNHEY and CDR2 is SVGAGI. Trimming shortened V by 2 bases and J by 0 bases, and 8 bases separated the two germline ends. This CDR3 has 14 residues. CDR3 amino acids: CASSYLYSSYEQYF. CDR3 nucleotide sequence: TGTGCCAGCAGTTACCTTTATAGCTCCTACGAGCAGTACTTC.